The 2 T cell receptor beta chains below come from one sample, sequenced in a study of metastatic and nonmetastatic thyroid tumors. Until they underwent thyroid surgery, no patient had received any treatment. TCRdb re-called clones via MiXCR from the PCR reads. The repertoire consists of 20,000 or so clones, with 16% occurring once and the leading ten covering about 10%. Source material: tumor tissue. The receptors here all came from a female donor with papillary thyroid cancer or a benign thyroid nodule (not recorded which). Some clones in this sample may be carry-over from other donors' samples.

The table lists this clone with a few counts. A much larger clone is a single base away; this may be a read error. Within the sample, other DNA sequences also encode this same CDR3. The rearrangement links TRBV2 to TRBJ1-4, with D possibly being TRBD1 (6 bases). Trimming took 7 bases from V and 0 from J, leaving 18 bases between them. The CDR3 length is 17 residues. Germline V gene lookup returns CDR1 SNHLY and CDR2 FYNNEI. This CDR3 reads CASTAGDRITTNEKLFF. DNA for the CDR3: TGTGCCAGCACCGCCGGTGACAGGATAACAACTAATGAAAAACTGTTTTTT. The complete variable domain, with remaining parts taken from reference TRBV2 and TRBJ1-4, reads EPEVTQTPSHQVTQMGQEVILRCVPISNHLYFYWYRQILGQKVEFLVSFYNNEISEKSEIFDDQFSVERPDGSNFTLKIRSTKLEDSAMYFCASTAGDRITTNEKLFFGSGTQLSVL.

This clone appeared many times. The V gene is TRBV3-1, the J gene TRBJ2-5, with TRBD2 as a possible D gene (6 bases). Deletions cut 4 bases from V and 5 bases from J, with 17 bases between. The CDR3 is 15 amino acids. Germline assignment: CDR1 LGHDT and CDR2 YNNKEL (reference sequence). The CDR3 region is CASSPRGREGETQYF. For the CDR3, the DNA is TGTGCCAGCAGCCCCCGAGGGCGGGAAGGGGAGACCCAGTACTTC.